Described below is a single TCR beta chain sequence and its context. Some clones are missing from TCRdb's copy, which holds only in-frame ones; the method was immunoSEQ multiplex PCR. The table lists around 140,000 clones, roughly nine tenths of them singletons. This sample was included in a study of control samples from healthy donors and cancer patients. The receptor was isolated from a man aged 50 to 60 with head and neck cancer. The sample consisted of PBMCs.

CDR3 coding DNA: TGTGCCAGTAGTATCCTCGGGACTAGCGGGAGTTTAGACATTCAGTACTTC. This codes for CASSILGTSGSLDIQYF. The chain couples TRBV19 to TRBJ2-4; TRBD2 matches at 14 bases. The CDR3 runs 17 residues. V gave up 3 bases and J gave up 8 bases; unmatched junction bases: 9. Germline V lookup: CDR1 LNHDA, CDR2 SQIVND (reference sequence).